What follows are 21 T cell receptor beta chains derived from one specimen sequenced in a study of CD8 T cells in ankylosing spondylitis (dated by TCRdb to the late 2010s). The library was generated by 5' RACE. Sequencing was performed on an Illumina HiSeq 2500. TCRdb passed the public sequencing reads through fastp at Q25 and MiXCR, retaining productive beta sequences. Rows are combined by CDR3 protein, so each entry shows the most common genes and DNA. The sample contains 150,000 to 200,000 distinct CDR3 sequences, around a third of them found a single time. The biggest ten clones account for approximately 5.9% of the sample. Sequencing was performed on synovial fluid, either unsorted or a sorted T cell fraction (not recorded which). The receptors originated from a male donor with ankylosing spondylitis.

The V call is TRBV3-1, the J call TRBJ1-2; 7 positions agree with TRBD1. Germline CDR1 LGHDT, CDR2 YNNKEL (reference sequence). The V segment lost 4 bases and the J segment 6 bases; nucleotides outside the gene matches: 11. The CDR3 totals 15 residues. CDR3 coding DNA: TGTGCCAGCAGCCGTCGGACAGGCGCGAGCGATGGCTACACCTTC. Protein product: CASSRRTGASDGYTF.

J is TRBJ1-6 and V is TRBV6-1; tentatively, D is TRBD1 (5 bases). V shed 3 bases and J shed 6 bases, with 12 bases lying between them. Germline CDR1 and CDR2: MNHNS and SASEGT. The CDR3 has 15 amino acids. The CDR3: CASSDAGGRNSPLHF. In DNA, the CDR3 is TGTGCCAGCAGTGACGCTGGGGGACGTAATTCACCCCTCCACTTT.

This clonotype was seen more than once but under ten times. The genes are TRBV5-6 and TRBJ2-1; unclear D gene. V was trimmed by 5 bases and J by 4 bases, leaving 13 bases between them. This CDR3 spans 14 amino acids. Per the germline V gene, CDR1 is SGHDT and CDR2 is YYEEEE. The CDR3 DNA reads as TGTGCCAGCAGTGGCCCGGAAAATTACAATGAGCAGTTCTTC. Its protein product is CASSGPENYNEQFF.

This clonotype was found many times. The V gene is TRBV5-1, the J gene TRBJ2-3, with TRBD1 identical over 7 bases. The CDR3 totals 15 residues. Unmatched junction bases numbered 5, after V lost 3 bases and J lost 1 base. Germline CDR1 is SGHRS and CDR2 is YFSETQ. The CDR3 coding sequence is TGCGCCAGCAGCTCGACAGGGAGCGGCACAGATACGCAGTATTTT. Encoded protein: CASSSTGSGTDTQYF.

The gene calls are TRBV7-2 and TRBJ2-3; D gene unclear. V was cut by 5 bases and J by 2 bases, with 8 bases left in between. The germline V gene encodes CDR1 SGHTA and CDR2 FQGNSA. CDR3 length: 13 residues. CDR3 nucleotide sequence: TGTGCCAGCAGCCCCTTCCTCACAGATACGCAGTATTTT. Its protein product is CASSPFLTDTQYF.

V and J are TRBV3-1 and TRBJ2-2, with D unresolved. There are 17 residues in the CDR3. Between the trimmed V and J ends, which lost 4 bases and 0 bases, there was a span of 15 bases. Looked up from germline, CDR1 is LGHDT and CDR2 is YNNKEL (reference sequence). CDR3 DNA sequence: TGTGCCAGCAGCCCAATTGTGGGAACAGCGAACACCGGGGAGCTGTTTTTT. This gives the protein CASSPIVGTANTGELFF.

This clonotype was detected a few times. The CDR3: CASSQGVPGNTIYF. For the CDR3, the DNA is TGTGCCAGCAGCCAAGGAGTTCCTGGAAACACCATATATTTT. The J gene is TRBJ1-3, the V gene TRBV7-8; D not certain. The CDR3 sequence is 14 residues long. The ends were cut back, 5 bases at V and 2 bases at J, with 10 bases in the middle. Germline V CDR1 and CDR2: SGHVS, FQNEAQ. The entire variable domain, with the rest obtained from reference TRBV7-8 and TRBJ1-3, is as follows: GAGVSQSPRYKVAKRGQDVALRCDPISGHVSLFWYQQALGQGPEFLTYFQNEAQLDKSGLPSDRFFAERPEGSVSTLKIQRTQQEDSAVYLCASSQGVPGNTIYFGEGSWLTVV.

This clonotype has at least ten counts. V and J are TRBV20-1 and TRBJ1-2, with D tentatively TRBD1 (6 bases). The CDR3 sequence is 12 residues long. Germline CDR1 reads DFQATT; CDR2 reads SNEGSKA (reference sequence). The V end lost 6 bases, the J end lost 4 bases, and 12 bases lay between the germline ends. CDR3 protein: CSAPDRIYGYTF. In DNA form, the CDR3 reads TGCAGTGCCCCCGACAGGATCTATGGCTACACCTTC.

This clonotype was observed a few times. J is TRBJ2-1 and V is TRBV28; 8 bases line up with TRBD2. Germline CDR1 MDHEN, CDR2 SYDVKM. V lost 6 bases and J lost 0; bases outside the gene matches: 4. The CDR3 length is 15 residues. The CDR3 here is CASSLAGFSYNEQFF. CDR3 bases: TGTGCCAGCAGCTTAGCGGGATTCTCCTACAATGAGCAGTTCTTC.

This clonotype was observed at least ten times. This chain joins TRBV2 and TRBJ1-6, with 11 positions matching TRBD1. Germline CDR1 SNHLY, CDR2 FYNNEI. With 6 bases clipped from V and 6 bases from J, the junction kept 4 bases outside the gene matches. This CDR3 comprises 15 residues. CDR3 in DNA: TGTGCCAGCAGCCGGACAGGGGGCTCTAATTCACCCCTCCACTTT. This codes for CASSRTGGSNSPLHF. The complete variable domain, with remaining parts taken from reference TRBV2 and TRBJ1-6, reads EPEVTQTPSHQVTQMGQEVILRCVPISNHLYFYWYRQILGQKVEFLVSFYNNEISEKSEIFDDQFSVERPDGSNFTLKIRSTKLEDSAMYFCASSRTGGSNSPLHFGNGTRLTVT.

V and J are TRBV20-1 and TRBJ1-3; D unclear. V was pared by 1 base and J by 3 bases, with 4 bases between. The CDR3 runs to 12 residues. Germline values: CDR1 DFQATT, CDR2 SNEGSKA (reference sequence). The DNA for the CDR3 is TGCAGTGCTAGAGCGGGTGGAAACACCATATATTTT. Its translation is CSARAGGNTIYF.

Comments on this clonotype: Mismatch with germline at one junction end may stem from a read error. V is TRBV7-7 and J is TRBJ2-1; TRBD1 is a possible D gene (5 bases). CDR3 length: 14 residues. Germline CDR1 is SSHAT and CDR2 is FNYEAQ (reference sequence). DNA for the CDR3: TGTGCTAGCAGCTTAGGTTTTGGCAGGGTTGAGCAGTTCTTC. Its translation is CASSLGFGRVEQFF.

CDR3 nucleotides: TGCGCCAGCAGTAACTCAGAGCGGGACGGGGAGTATTTT. This translates into CASSNSERDGEYF. The J gene is TRBJ2-3, the V gene TRBV5-1, with 7 bases identical to TRBD2. After removal of 5 bases from V and 13 bases from J, the junction contained 13 bases not matched to a gene. Germline V gives CDR1 SGHRS, CDR2 YFSETQ. The CDR3 has 13 amino acids.

This clonotype was detected many times. The CDR3 DNA reads TGTGCCAGCAGCCAAGGGGGTCCGGGACAGGGGACTCTGAGCTATAATTCACCCCTCCACTTT. Residues: CASSQGGPGQGTLSYNSPLHF. The V and J genes are TRBV3-1 and TRBJ1-6; TRBD1 matches at 10 bases. The CDR3 consists of 21 residues. CDR1 and CDR2 (germline): LGHDT, YNNKEL (reference sequence). J gave up 3 bases and V 1 base, and 15 bases lay outside the gene matches.

The rearrangement links TRBV24-1 to TRBJ1-1; D might be TRBD1 (5 bases). The CDR3 extends over 13 amino acids. Germline lookup yields CDR1 KGHDR and CDR2 SFDVKD. V shed 7 bases and J shed 1 base, with 9 bases lying between them. Here the CDR3 DNA reads TGTGCCACCAGGGGGACTGGGAACACTGAAGCTTTCTTT. This encodes CATRGTGNTEAFF.

The chain joins TRBV4-1 to TRBJ2-7; the D gene is possibly TRBD1 (6 bases). CDR1 is MGHRA and CDR2 is YSYEKL in the germline V gene. The CDR3 totals 16 residues. The V gene lost 0 bases and the J gene lost 0 bases, with 12 bases spanning the gap. The DNA for the CDR3 is TGCGCCAGCAGCCAAGATTGGGCAGGGGTCTCCTACGAGCAGTACTTC. This codes for CASSQDWAGVSYEQYF.

This rearrangement joins TRBV7-3 to TRBJ2-2; 8 nucleotides align to TRBD1. Trimming at V came to 5 bases and at J to 4 bases, leaving 3 bases not matched to a gene. CDR3 length equals 14 residues. CDR1 is SGHTA, CDR2 FQGTGA, per germline. The CDR3 region is CASSNTGGTGELFF. DNA of the CDR3: TGTGCCAGCAGCAATACAGGGGGCACCGGGGAGCTGTTTTTT.

This clonotype was recorded once. V is TRBV12-3 or TRBV12-4 and J is TRBJ2-3, with D maybe TRBD1 (6 bases). This CDR3 contains 13 residues. V dropped 6 bases and J dropped 4 bases, with 11 bases sitting between them. CDR3 bases: TGTGCCAGCAGAATACAGGGCCCAGATACGCAGTATTTT. Translating gives CASRIQGPDTQYF.

The table lists this clonotype with a count of one. J is TRBJ2-1 and V is TRBV20-1; 10 nucleotides line up with TRBD2. Germline V gene lookup returns CDR1 DFQATT and CDR2 SNEGSKA (reference sequence). This CDR3 region has 16 residues. J was trimmed by 9 bases and V by 0 bases; bases with no gene match: 11. In nucleotides, the CDR3 is TGCAGTGCTAGAGATCCTAGCGGGAGCCCCGACGGTGAGCAGTTCTTC. Its translation: CSARDPSGSPDGEQFF.

The chain has TRBV7-3 and TRBJ2-1; tentatively, D is TRBD1 (6 bases). The germline gives CDR1 SGHTA, CDR2 FQGTGA. The CDR3 runs to 16 residues. Trimming pared 4 bases from V and 5 bases from J, leaving 18 bases between. CDR3 coding DNA: TGTGCCAGCAGCTCCGGAACCGGGACACAAGACAATGAGCAGTTCTTC. It translates to CASSSGTGTQDNEQFF.

The chain joins TRBV24-1 to TRBJ2-1, with D possibly TRBD2 on 5 matching bases. Deletions cut 5 bases from V and 5 bases from J, with 15 bases between. CDR1 and CDR2 from the germline V gene are KGHDR and SFDVKD. The CDR3 extends over 15 amino acids. CDR3 bases: TGTGCCACCAGTGTTCTGGACTTAGTTGACAATGAGCAGTTCTTC. Protein sequence: CATSVLDLVDNEQFF.